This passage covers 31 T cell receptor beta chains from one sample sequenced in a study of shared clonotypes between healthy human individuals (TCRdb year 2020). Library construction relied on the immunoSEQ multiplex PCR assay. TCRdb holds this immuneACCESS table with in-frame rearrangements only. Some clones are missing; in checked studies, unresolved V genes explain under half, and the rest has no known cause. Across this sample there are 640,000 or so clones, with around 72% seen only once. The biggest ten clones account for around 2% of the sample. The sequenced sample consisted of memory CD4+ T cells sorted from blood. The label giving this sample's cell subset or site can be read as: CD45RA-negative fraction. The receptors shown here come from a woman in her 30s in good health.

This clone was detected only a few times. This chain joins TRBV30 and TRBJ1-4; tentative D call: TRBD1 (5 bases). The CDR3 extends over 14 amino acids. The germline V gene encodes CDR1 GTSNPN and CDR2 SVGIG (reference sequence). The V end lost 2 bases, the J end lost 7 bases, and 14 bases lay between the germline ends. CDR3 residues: CAWSSGGFGEKLFF. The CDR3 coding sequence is TGTGCCTGGAGTTCTGGGGGGTTCGGTGAAAAACTGTTTTTT.

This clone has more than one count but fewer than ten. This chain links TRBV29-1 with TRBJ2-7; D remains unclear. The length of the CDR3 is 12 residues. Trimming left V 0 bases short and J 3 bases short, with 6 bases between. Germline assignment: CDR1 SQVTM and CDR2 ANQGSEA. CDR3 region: CSVEDRFYEQYF. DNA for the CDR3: TGCAGCGTTGAAGACAGGTTCTACGAGCAGTACTTC.

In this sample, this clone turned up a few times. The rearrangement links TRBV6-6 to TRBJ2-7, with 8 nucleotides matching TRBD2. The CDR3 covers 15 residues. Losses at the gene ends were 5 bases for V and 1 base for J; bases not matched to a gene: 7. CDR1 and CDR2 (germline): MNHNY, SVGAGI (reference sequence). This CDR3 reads CASSPTLAGSYEQYF. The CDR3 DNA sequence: TGTGCCAGCAGTCCCACCCTAGCGGGTTCCTACGAGCAGTACTTC.

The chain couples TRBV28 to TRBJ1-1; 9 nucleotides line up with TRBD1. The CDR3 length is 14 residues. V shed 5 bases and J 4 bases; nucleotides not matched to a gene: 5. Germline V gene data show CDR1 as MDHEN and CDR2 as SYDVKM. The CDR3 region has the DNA TGTGCCAGCAGTATAGGGGACAGGGCCACTGAAGCTTTCTTT. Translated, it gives CASSIGDRATEAFF. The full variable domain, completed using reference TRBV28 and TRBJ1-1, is DVKVTQSSRYLVKRTGEKVFLECVQDMDHENMFWYRQDPGLGLRLIYFSYDVKMKEKGDIPEGYSVSREKKERFSLILESASTNQTSMYLCASSIGDRATEAFFGQGTRLTVV.

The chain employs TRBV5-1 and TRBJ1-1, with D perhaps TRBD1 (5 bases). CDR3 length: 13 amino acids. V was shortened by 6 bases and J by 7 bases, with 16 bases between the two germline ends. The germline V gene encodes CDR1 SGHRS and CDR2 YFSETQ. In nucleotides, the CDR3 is TGCGCCAGCAAGAAATCAGGGCTCGATGAAGCTTTCTTT. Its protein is CASKKSGLDEAFF.

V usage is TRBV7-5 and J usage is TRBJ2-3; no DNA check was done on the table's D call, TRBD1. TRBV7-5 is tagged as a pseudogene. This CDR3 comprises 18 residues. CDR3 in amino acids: CVRSFQGQGDDMGDTQYF. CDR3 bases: TGTGTCAGAAGCTTCCAGGGACAGGGGGACGATATGGGAGATACGCAGTATTTT.

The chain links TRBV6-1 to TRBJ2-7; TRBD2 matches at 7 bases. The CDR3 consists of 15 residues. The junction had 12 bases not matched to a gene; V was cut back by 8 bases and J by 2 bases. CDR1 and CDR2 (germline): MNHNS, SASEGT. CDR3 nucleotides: TGTGCCAGCTCCCCTCGGGCTAGCGGACCCTACGAGCAGTACTTC. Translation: CASSPRASGPYEQYF.

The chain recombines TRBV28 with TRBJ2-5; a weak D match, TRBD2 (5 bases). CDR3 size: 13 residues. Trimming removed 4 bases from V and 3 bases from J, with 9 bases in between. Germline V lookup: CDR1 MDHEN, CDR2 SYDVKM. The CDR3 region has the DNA TGTGCCAGCAGTTATGAAGCGGAAGAGACCCAGTACTTC. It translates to CASSYEAEETQYF.

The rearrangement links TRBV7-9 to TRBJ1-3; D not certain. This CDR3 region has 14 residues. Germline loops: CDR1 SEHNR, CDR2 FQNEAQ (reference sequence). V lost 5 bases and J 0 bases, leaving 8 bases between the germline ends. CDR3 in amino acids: CASSPLSSGNTIYF. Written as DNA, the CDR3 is TGTGCCAGCAGCCCTCTTAGCTCTGGAAACACCATATATTTT.

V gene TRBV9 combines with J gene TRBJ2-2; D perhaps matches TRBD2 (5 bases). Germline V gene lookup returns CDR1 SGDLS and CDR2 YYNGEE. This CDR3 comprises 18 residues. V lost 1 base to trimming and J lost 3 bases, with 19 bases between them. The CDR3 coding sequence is TGTGCCAGCAGCGTATCGGGCCCCCGGGGTTTCGACACCGGGGAGCTGTTTTTT. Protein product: CASSVSGPRGFDTGELFF.

CDR3 nucleotides: TGTGCCAGCAGCTCCCCGACTAGCGGGAGGGAAGAGACCCAGTACTTC. Amino acid sequence: CASSSPTSGREETQYF. J is TRBJ2-5 and V is TRBV5-4, with TRBD2 matching over 14 bases. The germline CDR1 and CDR2 sequences are SGHNT and YYREEE (reference sequence). Trimming at V came to 3 bases and at J to 3 bases, leaving 4 bases not matched to a gene. The CDR3 totals 16 residues.

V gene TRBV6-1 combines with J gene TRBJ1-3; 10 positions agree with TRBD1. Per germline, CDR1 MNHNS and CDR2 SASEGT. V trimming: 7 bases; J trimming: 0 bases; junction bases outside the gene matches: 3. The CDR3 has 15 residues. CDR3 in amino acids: CASKGDRGSGNTIYF. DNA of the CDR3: TGTGCCAGCAAGGGGGACAGGGGCTCTGGAAACACCATATATTTT.

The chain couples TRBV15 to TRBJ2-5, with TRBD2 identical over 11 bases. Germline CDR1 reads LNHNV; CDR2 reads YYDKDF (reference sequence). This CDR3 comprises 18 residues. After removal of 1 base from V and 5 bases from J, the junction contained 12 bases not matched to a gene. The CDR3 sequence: CATSRGPVAGGSRETQYF. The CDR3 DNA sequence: TGTGCCACCAGCAGAGGGCCTGTAGCGGGAGGGTCCCGGGAGACCCAGTACTTC.

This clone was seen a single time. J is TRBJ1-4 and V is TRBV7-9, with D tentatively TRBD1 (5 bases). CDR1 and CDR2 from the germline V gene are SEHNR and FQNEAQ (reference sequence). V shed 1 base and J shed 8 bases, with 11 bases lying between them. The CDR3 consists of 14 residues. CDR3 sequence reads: CASSLVGREEKLFF. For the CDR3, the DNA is TGTGCCAGCAGCTTAGTAGGCAGGGAGGAAAAACTGTTTTTT. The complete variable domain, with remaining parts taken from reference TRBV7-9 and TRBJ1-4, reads DTGVSQNPRHKITKRGQNVTFRCDPISEHNRLYWYRQTLGQGPEFLTYFQNEAQLEKSRLLSDRFSAERPKGSFSTLEIQRTEQGDSAMYLCASSLVGREEKLFFGSGTQLSVL.

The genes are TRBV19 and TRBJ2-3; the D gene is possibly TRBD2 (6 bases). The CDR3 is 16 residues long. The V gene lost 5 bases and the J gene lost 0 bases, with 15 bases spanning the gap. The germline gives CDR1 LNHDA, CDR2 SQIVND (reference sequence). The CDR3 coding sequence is TGTGCCAGTAGTCCCGATAGCGGTGCTAGCACAGATACGCAGTATTTT. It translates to CASSPDSGASTDTQYF.

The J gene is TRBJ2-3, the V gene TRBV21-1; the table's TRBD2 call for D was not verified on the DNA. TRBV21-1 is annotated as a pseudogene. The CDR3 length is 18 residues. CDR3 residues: CASSTVPAPLAGTDTQYF. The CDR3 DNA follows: TGTGCCAGCAGCACTGTTCCGGCCCCACTAGCGGGGACAGATACGCAGTATTTT.

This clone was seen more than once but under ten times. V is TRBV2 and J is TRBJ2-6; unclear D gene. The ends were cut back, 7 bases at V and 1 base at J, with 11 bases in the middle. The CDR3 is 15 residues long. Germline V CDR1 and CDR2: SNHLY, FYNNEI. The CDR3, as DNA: TGTGCCAGCATGTTTAGGGTATCTGGGGCCAACGTCCTGACTTTC. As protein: CASMFRVSGANVLTF.

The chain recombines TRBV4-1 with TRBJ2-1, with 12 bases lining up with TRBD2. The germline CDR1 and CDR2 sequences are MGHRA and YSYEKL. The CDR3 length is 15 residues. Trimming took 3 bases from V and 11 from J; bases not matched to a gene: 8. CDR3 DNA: TGCGCCAGCAGCCACCCCGGGACTAGCGGGCCCCAGCAGTTCTTC. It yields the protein CASSHPGTSGPQQFF.

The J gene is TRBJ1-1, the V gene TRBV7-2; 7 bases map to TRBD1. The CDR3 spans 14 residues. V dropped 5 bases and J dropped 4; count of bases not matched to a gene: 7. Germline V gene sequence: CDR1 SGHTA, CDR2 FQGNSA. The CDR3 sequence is CASSRGQNPTEAFF. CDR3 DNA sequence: TGTGCCAGCAGCCGGGGACAGAATCCCACTGAAGCTTTCTTT.

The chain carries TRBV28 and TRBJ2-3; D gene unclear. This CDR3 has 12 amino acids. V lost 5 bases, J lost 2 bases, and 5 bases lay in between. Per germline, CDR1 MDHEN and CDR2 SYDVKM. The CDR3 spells CASSAVTDTQYF. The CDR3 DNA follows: TGTGCCAGCAGTGCGGTCACAGATACGCAGTATTTT.

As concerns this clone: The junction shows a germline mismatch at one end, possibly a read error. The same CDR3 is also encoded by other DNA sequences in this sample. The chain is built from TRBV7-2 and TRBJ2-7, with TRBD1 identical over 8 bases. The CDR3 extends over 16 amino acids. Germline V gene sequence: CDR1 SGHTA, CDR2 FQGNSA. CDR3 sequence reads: CASSYLQGEASYEQYF. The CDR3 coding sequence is TGTGCCAGCAGCTACCTACAGGGGGAGGCCTCCTACGAGCAATACTTC.

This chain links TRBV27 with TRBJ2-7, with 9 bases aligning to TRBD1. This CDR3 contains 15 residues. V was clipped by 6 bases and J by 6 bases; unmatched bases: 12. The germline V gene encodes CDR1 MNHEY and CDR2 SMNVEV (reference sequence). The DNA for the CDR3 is TGTGCCAGCAGCCTAGCAGGGGACAGGGTCAGCGAGCAGTACTTC. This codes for CASSLAGDRVSEQYF.

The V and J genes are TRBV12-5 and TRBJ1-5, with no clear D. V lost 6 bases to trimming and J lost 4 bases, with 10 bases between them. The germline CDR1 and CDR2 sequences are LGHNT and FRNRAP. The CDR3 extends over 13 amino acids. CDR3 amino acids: CASGGGGNQPQHF. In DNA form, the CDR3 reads TGTGCTAGTGGGGGTGGAGGGAATCAGCCCCAGCATTTT.

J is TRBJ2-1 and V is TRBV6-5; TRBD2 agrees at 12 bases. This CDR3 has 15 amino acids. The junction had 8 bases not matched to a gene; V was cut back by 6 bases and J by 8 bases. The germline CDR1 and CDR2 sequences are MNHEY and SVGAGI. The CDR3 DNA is TGTGCCAGCAGCCGGCTAGCGGGAGGGAGGCATGAGCAGTTCTTC. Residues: CASSRLAGGRHEQFF.

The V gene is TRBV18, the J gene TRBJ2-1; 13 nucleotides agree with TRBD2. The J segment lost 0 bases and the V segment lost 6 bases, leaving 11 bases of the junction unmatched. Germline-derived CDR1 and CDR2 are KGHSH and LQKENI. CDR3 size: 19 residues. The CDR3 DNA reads TGTGCCAGCTCCCCTCCCCTCAGGACTAGCGGGAGCTCCTACAATGAGCAGTTCTTC. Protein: CASSPPLRTSGSSYNEQFF.

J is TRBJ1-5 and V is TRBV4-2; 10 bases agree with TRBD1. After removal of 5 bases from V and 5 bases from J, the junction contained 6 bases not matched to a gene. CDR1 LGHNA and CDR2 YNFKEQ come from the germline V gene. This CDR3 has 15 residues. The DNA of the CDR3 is TGTGCCAGCAGCTTATGGGGGACAGGGGATCAGCCCCAGCATTTT. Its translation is CASSLWGTGDQPQHF.

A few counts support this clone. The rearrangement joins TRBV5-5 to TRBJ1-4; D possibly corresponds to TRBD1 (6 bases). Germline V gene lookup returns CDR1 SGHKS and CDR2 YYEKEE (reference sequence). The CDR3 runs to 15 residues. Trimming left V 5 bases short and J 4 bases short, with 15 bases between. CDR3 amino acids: CASSTDSRRNEKLFF. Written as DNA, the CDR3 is TGTGCCAGCAGTACGGACAGCCGCCGTAATGAAAAACTGTTTTTT.

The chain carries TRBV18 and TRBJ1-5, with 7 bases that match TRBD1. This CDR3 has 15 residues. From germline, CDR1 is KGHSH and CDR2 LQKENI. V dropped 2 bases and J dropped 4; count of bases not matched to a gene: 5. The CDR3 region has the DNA TGTGCCAGCTCACCATCAGGGGGAGGGAATCAGCCCCAGCATTTT. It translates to CASSPSGGGNQPQHF.

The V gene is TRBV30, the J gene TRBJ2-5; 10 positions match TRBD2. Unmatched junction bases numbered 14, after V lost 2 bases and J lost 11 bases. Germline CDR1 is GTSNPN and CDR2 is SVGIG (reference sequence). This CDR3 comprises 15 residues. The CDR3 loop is CAWSHKGLANAEQYF. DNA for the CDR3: TGTGCCTGGAGTCACAAGGGACTAGCGAATGCGGAGCAGTACTTC.

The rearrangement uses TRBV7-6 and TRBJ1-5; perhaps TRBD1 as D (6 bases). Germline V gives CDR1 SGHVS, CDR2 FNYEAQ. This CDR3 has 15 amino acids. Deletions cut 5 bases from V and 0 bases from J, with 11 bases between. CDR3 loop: CASSRGRDSNQPQHF. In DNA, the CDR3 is TGTGCCAGCAGCAGGGGGAGAGATAGCAATCAGCCCCAGCATTTT.

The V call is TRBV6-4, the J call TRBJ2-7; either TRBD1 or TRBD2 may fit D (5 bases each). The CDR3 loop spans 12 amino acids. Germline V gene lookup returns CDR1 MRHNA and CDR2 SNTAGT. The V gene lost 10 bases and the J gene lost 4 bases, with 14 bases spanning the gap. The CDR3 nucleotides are TGTGCCACCGCCGGGACGCTGTACGAGCAGTACTTC. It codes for CATAGTLYEQYF.